Listed below are T cell receptor beta chains from one sample, sequenced in a study of shared clonotypes between healthy human individuals. TCRdb's table, derived via immunoSEQ multiplex PCR, lists solely in-frame clones and lacks some. The profile covers some 740,000 clones, with around 92% appearing a single time and less than 25% taken by the ten largest. The sample was naive CD8+ T cells sorted from blood. These receptors were obtained from a man aged 30 to 39 in good health. Both conserved end residues are part of each CDR3. The order of the fields is clone size, V gene, J gene, CDR3 length, CDR3 protein. The listing skips clone size in some rows; elsewhere it reads once, few, many or a size class.

.	TRBV7-9	TRBJ2-7	16	CASSPPLAVDTYEQYF
.	TRBV9	TRBJ2-3	15	CASRHRGDNTDTQYF
.	TRBV19	TRBJ2-7	16	CASSISFGLRMGEQYF
.	TRBV6-1	TRBJ2-1	15	CASSEDGSSYNEQFF
.	TRBV6-6	TRBJ1-2	14	CASSSLQGNYGYTF
.	TRBV7-2	TRBJ2-5	18	CASSSNPRNGWYQETQYF
.	TRBV7-2	TRBJ2-1	14	CASSLGLAGNEQFF
.	TRBV28	TRBJ1-2	16	CASTLSGTGAGYGYTF
.	TRBV5-4	TRBJ2-7	14	CASSWGSGSYEQYF
.	TRBV7-2	.	13	CASSLPPAYEQYF
.	TRBV6-5	TRBJ2-1	15	CASTLSLADYNEQFF
.	TRBV7-2	TRBJ2-7	13	CASSLLTDYEQYF
.	TRBV6-6	TRBJ1-5	13	CASSYGVRQPQHF
.	TRBV7-9	TRBJ2-2	18	CASSENRLDRANTGELFF
.	TRBV6-5	TRBJ2-1	13	CASSYGSYDEQFF
.	TRBV6-1	TRBJ2-7	13	CASKSLAGLVQYF
.	TRBV4-1	TRBJ2-3	18	CASSQVIPDRDFLDTQYF
.	TRBV28	TRBJ2-7	15	CASHPETGVTYEQYF
once	TRBV6-1	TRBJ2-7	13	CASSASRTYEQYF
.	TRBV5-1	TRBJ2-5	9	CARKETQYF
.	TRBV10-3	TRBJ2-2	15	CAIRHGTGEAGELFF
.	TRBV4-1	TRBJ2-3	14	CASSQVGATDTQYF
few	TRBV7-6	TRBJ2-2	16	CASSLRLAVNTGELFF
.	TRBV7-9	TRBJ2-1	15	CASSEDLAGGLEQFF
.	TRBV4-1	TRBJ1-3	15	CASSQDLTSGNTIYF
.	TRBV6-1	TRBJ1-3	14	CAIPLMGPGNTIYF
.	TRBV29-1	TRBJ2-7	11	CSVVTRDEQYF
.	TRBV27	TRBJ2-3	15	CASSLPGGTIDTQYF
once	TRBV28	TRBJ2-2	16	CASSFPGLAGAGELFF